This T cell receptor beta chain was recorded in a study of T cells in localized non-small cell lung cancer. Details on this clone: Its antigen is undetermined.

Whole-study findings and limits: Adjacent lung tissue had a median approximately 61 of the top 100 clones found in the tumor. Density of T cells in blood, when higher, went with longer overall survival.

The V gene's germline CDR1 is MNHEY and CDR2 SVGAGI. The J segment lost 8 bases and the V segment lost 1 base, leaving 11 bases of the junction unmatched. This CDR3 comprises 16 residues. The data were produced by immunoSEQ multiplex PCR, yet TCRdb's version contains in-frame clones alone and is incomplete. The repertoire holds about 25,000 clones, with approximately 89% as singletons. The V gene is TRBV6-5, the J gene TRBJ1-2, with 9 bases lining up with TRBD1. The receptor's source is a woman between 35 and 75 years old with stage III lung adenocarcinoma. Sequences were derived from peripheral blood mononuclear cells, sampled before any cancer treatment. The CDR3 region has the DNA TGTGCCAGCAGTTACTGGACTCCACAGGGGGCGAGGGGCTACACCTTC. Translated, it gives CASSYWTPQGARGYTF.